One T cell receptor (beta chain) is described in this entry. This record comes from a study of technical replicates of blood from a few donors. Profiled with immunoSEQ multiplex PCR; TCRdb holds only in-frame clones, not every one. Of 75,000 to 100,000 clones listed, about 94% are singletons. What was sequenced was T cells isolated from PBMCs. The TCR comes from a human donor in good health.

Here the CDR3 reads CASSPPGQGKKLFF. Written as DNA, the CDR3 is TGTGCCAGCAGCCCTCCCGGACAGGGGAAAAAACTGTTTTTT. This chain links TRBV7-3 with TRBJ1-4; 9 bases agree with TRBD1. This CDR3 contains 14 residues. V was pared by 5 bases and J by 9 bases, with 7 bases of the junction left unmatched. CDR1 and CDR2 (germline): SGHTA, FQGTGA.